The 29 T cell receptor beta chains given below trace back to one sample, sequenced in a study of cytomegalovirus exposure and HLA in healthy donors. Some clones are missing from TCRdb's copy, which holds only in-frame ones; the method was immunoSEQ multiplex PCR. This table has 78,000 or so clones, approximately 94% appearing once. The material sequenced was PBMCs. All receptors come from a woman between 18 and 29 years old in good health and CMV-seropositive.

CDR3 sequence (DNA): TGTGCCAGCAGCGGACAGTACCAAGAGACCCAGTACTTC. It is translated as CASSGQYQETQYF. The chain carries TRBV7-2 and TRBJ2-5; TRBD1 might be the D (6 bases). Germline CDR1 is SGHTA and CDR2 is FQGNSA. The CDR3 is 13 amino acids. Trimming pared 5 bases from V and 0 bases from J, leaving 7 bases between.

This chain connects TRBV27 to TRBJ2-5, with TRBD1 matching over 7 bases. Germline values: CDR1 MNHEY, CDR2 SMNVEV (reference sequence). The CDR3 totals 16 residues. The ends lost 6 bases at V and 0 bases at J; junction bases unmatched: 10. The CDR3 protein is CASSPYLTGYQETQYF. The DNA for the CDR3 is TGTGCCAGCAGCCCCTACCTGACAGGGTACCAAGAGACCCAGTACTTC.

This chain links TRBV28 with TRBJ1-2; D gene unclear. This CDR3 contains 12 residues. CDR1 and CDR2 from the germline V gene are MDHEN and SYDVKM. Trimming took off 6 bases at V and 6 bases at J, with 11 bases between the two ends. CDR3 residues: CASSLFGNGYTF. CDR3 nucleotide sequence: TGTGCCAGCAGCCTATTCGGGAATGGCTACACCTTC.

V usage is TRBV7-8 and J usage is TRBJ2-4; no clear D gene. The CDR3 has 13 amino acids. Trimming pared 0 bases from V and 8 bases from J, leaving 8 bases between. Germline V gene lookup returns CDR1 SGHVS and CDR2 FQNEAQ. In nucleotides, the CDR3 is TGTGCCAGCAGCTTAGCACCGGTACACATTCAGTACTTC. It specifies CASSLAPVHIQYF.

The chain recombines TRBV2 with TRBJ2-7, with D possibly matching TRBD1 (5 bases). V was clipped by 7 bases and J by 6 bases, with 10 bases between them. The CDR3 contains 11 residues. Germline V gene sequence: CDR1 SNHLY, CDR2 FYNNEI. The CDR3 is CASTGSGEQYF. DNA of the CDR3: TGTGCCAGCACAGGGTCTGGCGAGCAGTACTTC.

Notes on this clone: The sample has other DNA sequences that encode this CDR3 too. The V call is TRBV5-1, the J call TRBJ1-3; D ambiguous. This CDR3 region has 16 residues. Germline V gives CDR1 SGHRS, CDR2 YFSETQ. V lost 0 bases and J 0 bases, leaving 10 bases between the germline ends. CDR3 in amino acids: CASSLEVGGSGNTIYF. The DNA of the CDR3 is TGCGCCAGCAGCTTGGAAGTAGGCGGCTCTGGAAACACCATATATTTT.

V is TRBV13 and J is TRBJ1-4; D uncertain. CDR1 and CDR2 (germline): PRHDT, FYEKMQ (reference sequence). V lost 8 bases to trimming and J lost 9 bases, with 16 bases between them. There are 13 residues in the CDR3. The chain's CDR3 is CASGFREEKKLFF. The CDR3 bases are TGTGCCAGCGGTTTCCGGGAGGAAAAAAAACTGTTTTTT.

The V call is TRBV30, the J call TRBJ1-3; D might be TRBD1 (6 bases). The CDR3 is made up of 17 amino acids. Germline V CDR1 and CDR2: GTSNPN, SVGIG (reference sequence). V was shortened by 0 bases and J by 4 bases, with 19 bases between the two germline ends. CDR3 sequence (DNA): TGTGCCTGGAGTGTAACCGAATGGGACACCAACGGAAACACCATATATTTT. As protein: CAWSVTEWDTNGNTIYF.

The J gene is TRBJ1-2, the V gene TRBV4-1; D is perhaps TRBD1 (6 bases). The CDR3 contains 19 residues. The V gene lost 3 bases and the J gene lost 1 base, with 24 bases spanning the gap. The germline V gene has CDR1 MGHRA and CDR2 YSYEKL. CDR3 in amino acids: CASSQGNQGIPPLNYGYTF. The CDR3 nucleotides are TGCGCCAGCAGCCAGGGTAATCAGGGGATTCCTCCGCTTAACTATGGCTACACCTTC.

The V gene is TRBV11-3, the J gene TRBJ2-3, with TRBD1 as a possible D gene (8 bases). Trimming cost V 5 bases and J 10 bases, with 28 bases left between them. Germline values: CDR1 SGHNT, CDR2 YENEEA. This CDR3 region has 17 residues. CDR3 DNA sequence: TGTGCCAGCAGCCAGAATCGAGGACAGGGACTATCTGGGGCGCAGTATTTT. Protein product: CASSQNRGQGLSGAQYF.

The chain joins TRBV9 to TRBJ2-2; weak D call: TRBD1 (6 bases). V lost 4 bases to trimming and J lost 5 bases, with 15 bases between them. This CDR3 contains 15 residues. The germline V gene encodes CDR1 SGDLS and CDR2 YYNGEE. This CDR3 is CASSTRQVDTGELFF. In nucleotides, the CDR3 is TGTGCCAGCAGCACGAGACAGGTGGATACCGGGGAGCTGTTTTTT. Full variable domain (missing parts from reference TRBV9 and TRBJ2-2): DSGVTQTPKHLITATGQRVTLRCSPRSGDLSVYWYQQSLDQGLQFLIQYYNGEERAKGNILERFSAQQFPDLHSELNLSSLELGDSALYFCASSTRQVDTGELFFGEGSRLTVL.

The J gene is TRBJ2-7, the V gene TRBV27; D is ambiguous. The CDR3 has 14 residues. Germline lookup yields CDR1 MNHEY and CDR2 SMNVEV (reference sequence). Trimming took off 3 bases at V and 2 bases at J, with 11 bases between the two ends. The CDR3 DNA reads as TGTGCCAGCAGTTTTCACAGAGATCCCTACGAGCAGTACTTC. Protein product: CASSFHRDPYEQYF.

This chain's CDR3 is CAISDRGRVNTEAFF. As DNA, the CDR3 is TGTGCCATCAGTGATAGGGGTAGGGTGAACACTGAAGCTTTCTTT. The V and J genes are TRBV10-3 and TRBJ1-1; the D gene is possibly TRBD1 (5 bases). The germline V gene has CDR1 ENHRY and CDR2 SYGVKD. This CDR3 comprises 15 residues. Trimming took 3 bases from V and 0 from J, leaving 11 bases between them.

V usage is TRBV7-2 and J usage is TRBJ2-1, with D possibly being TRBD2 (5 bases). Germline V gene sequence: CDR1 SGHTA, CDR2 FQGNSA. The CDR3 is 12 residues long. The V end was cut by 5 bases, the J end by 10 bases, with 12 bases between. The CDR3 protein is CASSAGPGEQFF. The CDR3 coding sequence is TGTGCCAGCAGCGCGGGCCCGGGGGAGCAGTTCTTC.

V is TRBV18 and J is TRBJ2-7, with unresolved D. CDR1 is KGHSH, CDR2 LQKENI, per germline. V was shortened by 3 bases and J by 2 bases, with 8 bases between the two germline ends. This CDR3 is 13 amino acids long. The CDR3: CASSPGITYEQYF. CDR3 bases: TGTGCCAGCTCACCGGGCATAACCTACGAGCAGTACTTC.

V gene TRBV27 combines with J gene TRBJ1-1; D is perhaps TRBD1 (5 bases). Germline V gene sequence: CDR1 MNHEY, CDR2 SMNVEV (reference sequence). This CDR3 spans 15 amino acids. Deletions cut 2 bases from V and 5 bases from J, with 15 bases between. The CDR3 region is CASSLGRGGGTEAFF. In DNA, the CDR3 is TGTGCCAGCAGTTTAGGAAGGGGAGGAGGGACTGAAGCTTTCTTT.

The chain links TRBV19 to TRBJ1-4; perhaps TRBD1 as D (6 bases). V lost 5 bases, J lost 2 bases, and 12 bases lay in between. CDR3 length equals 15 residues. CDR1 LNHDA and CDR2 SQIVND come from the germline V gene (reference sequence). The CDR3 DNA reads TGTGCCAGTAGTTCCCCGGGACACACTAATGAAAAACTGTTTTTT. Its translation: CASSSPGHTNEKLFF.

V usage is TRBV7-8 and J usage is TRBJ2-1, with TRBD2 matching over 7 bases. Germline values: CDR1 SGHVS, CDR2 FQNEAQ. The CDR3 is 16 amino acids. V dropped 5 bases and J dropped 6; count of bases not matched to a gene: 13. The CDR3 loop is CASSPRWTRIGNEQFF. The CDR3 DNA reads as TGTGCCAGCAGCCCCAGGTGGACTAGGATAGGCAATGAGCAGTTCTTC.

This clone was observed a few times. This chain links TRBV27 with TRBJ2-7; 7 bases are shared with TRBD1. The CDR3 has 12 residues. CDR1 is MNHEY, CDR2 SMNVEV, per germline (reference sequence). J gave up 3 bases and V 5 bases, and 1 base lay outside the gene matches. The CDR3 loop reads CASSRQGYEQYF. The CDR3 nucleotides read TGTGCCAGCAGTCGACAGGGCTACGAGCAGTACTTC.

CDR3 protein: CASSQDPAASSYNEQFF. The CDR3 DNA reads TGCGCCAGCAGCCAAGATCCAGCGGCTAGCTCCTACAATGAGCAGTTCTTC. The chain is built from TRBV4-3 and TRBJ2-1, with D perhaps TRBD2 (5 bases). Deletions cut 0 bases from V and 0 bases from J, with 12 bases between. This CDR3 spans 17 amino acids. Germline lookup yields CDR1 LGHNA and CDR2 YSLEER.

The J gene is TRBJ1-2, the V gene TRBV28, with D possibly matching TRBD1 (6 bases). V lost 3 bases, J lost 5 bases, and 10 bases lay in between. Germline CDR1 reads MDHEN; CDR2 reads SYDVKM. CDR3 length: 13 residues. Written as DNA, the CDR3 is TGTGCCAGCAGTTTGGGGGCCCGGTATGGCTACACCTTC. Amino acids: CASSLGARYGYTF.

This clone has just one count. CDR3 nucleotides: TGTGCCAGCAGCCCGTGGACTAGCGGGGGGTCTTACAATGAGCAGTTCTTC. It specifies CASSPWTSGGSYNEQFF. The gene calls are TRBV11-2 and TRBJ2-1, with 14 positions matching TRBD2. The CDR3 is 17 residues long. J lost 4 bases, V lost 5 bases, and 7 bases had no gene match. The germline V gene encodes CDR1 SGHAT and CDR2 FQNNGV.

This clone was recorded once. The chain recombines TRBV5-4 with TRBJ1-5, with D unclear. Germline loops: CDR1 SGHNT, CDR2 YYREEE (reference sequence). The CDR3 is 13 amino acids. The V and J ends lost 0 bases and 4 bases respectively, with 5 bases between them. The DNA of the CDR3 is TGTGCCAGCAGCTTGGCGGGAAATCAGCCCCAGCATTTT. Translation gives CASSLAGNQPQHF.

This rearrangement joins TRBV7-2 to TRBJ2-4; TRBD1 matches at 7 bases. This CDR3 comprises 18 residues. The V segment lost 5 bases and the J segment 0 bases; nucleotides outside the gene matches: 13. Per germline, CDR1 SGHTA and CDR2 FQGNSA. CDR3: CASSRRTGTDIAKNIQYF. CDR3 coding DNA: TGTGCCAGCAGCAGACGTACCGGGACAGACATAGCCAAAAACATTCAGTACTTC.

The table lists this clone with a count of one. V gene TRBV4-3 combines with J gene TRBJ1-2; 8 bases map to TRBD1. The V gene's germline CDR1 is LGHNA and CDR2 YSLEER. V shed 2 bases, J shed 5 bases, and the junction held 4 bases outside the gene matches. This CDR3 region has 14 residues. The CDR3 coding sequence is TGCGCCAGCAGCCAACGTGACAGGGGATATGGCTACACCTTC. Residues: CASSQRDRGYGYTF.

The rearrangement links TRBV6-5 to TRBJ2-2; D is possibly TRBD1 (5 bases). Germline V lookup: CDR1 MNHEY, CDR2 SVGAGI. Trimming took 0 bases from V and 6 from J, leaving 8 bases between them. CDR3 size: 14 residues. CDR3 in amino acids: CASSYSDSSGELFF. The CDR3 DNA is TGTGCCAGCAGTTACTCTGACAGCTCCGGGGAGCTGTTTTTT.

The chain couples TRBV30 to TRBJ2-4; D ambiguous. The length of the CDR3 is 12 residues. The V and J ends lost 0 bases and 2 bases respectively, with 2 bases between them. Looked up from germline, CDR1 is GTSNPN and CDR2 is SVGIG (reference sequence). CDR3 nucleotides: TGTGCCTGGAGTGTTACCAAAAACATTCAGTACTTC. Protein product: CAWSVTKNIQYF.

V usage is TRBV7-9 and J usage is TRBJ2-2, with unresolved D. The V gene lost 3 bases and the J gene lost 7 bases, with 6 bases spanning the gap. Germline V gene sequence: CDR1 SEHNR, CDR2 FQNEAQ (reference sequence). The CDR3 length is 12 residues. This CDR3 is CASSLGDGELFF. In nucleotides, the CDR3 is TGTGCCAGCAGCTTGGGCGACGGGGAGCTGTTTTTT.

The chain recombines TRBV30 with TRBJ2-5; TRBD1 agrees at 9 bases. The CDR3 has 12 residues. V was clipped by 7 bases and J by 2 bases; unmatched bases: 2. Germline CDR1 GTSNPN, CDR2 SVGIG (reference sequence). The CDR3 protein is CASGQGQETQYF. CDR3 in DNA: TGTGCCTCGGGACAGGGACAAGAGACCCAGTACTTC.